The 8 T cell receptor beta chains below all came from one sample that was sequenced in a study of T cells in Graves' hyperthyroidism and ophthalmopathy. The CDR3 regions of TCR beta were amplified from RNA transcripts. The TCR CDR3 was amplified in a first-round RT-PCR using the HTBI primer set. MiXCR was run by TCRdb on the multiplex PCR reads, yielding one entry per CDR3 protein. The table lists approximately 600,000 distinct CDR3 sequences, over 11% of them singletons, with approximately 5.7% in the top ten. Material for sequencing was blood. These receptors were taken from a woman in her twenties or thirties with Graves' hyperthyroidism that later progressed to Graves' ophthalmopathy.

This clonotype was counted many times. The V gene is TRBV4-1, the J gene TRBJ1-1, with 7 bases lining up with TRBD1. Losses at the gene ends were 3 bases for V and 0 bases for J; bases not matched to a gene: 4. The CDR3 is 15 amino acids. Germline V gene lookup returns CDR1 MGHRA and CDR2 YSYEKL. The DNA for the CDR3 is TGCGCCAGCAGCCACCGGGACAGCCTGAACACTGAAGCTTTCTTT. Amino acids: CASSHRDSLNTEAFF.

There are many counts of this clonotype. The CDR3 reads CASSLGYTDTQYF. Written as DNA, the CDR3 is TGTGCCAGCAGCTTGGGTTACACAGATACGCAGTATTTT. This chain uses TRBV7-3 with TRBJ2-3; D call uncertain. Germline CDR1 and CDR2: SGHTA and FQGTGA. V shed 3 bases and J shed 2 bases, with 6 bases lying between them. The CDR3 has 13 amino acids.

This clonotype has more than one count but fewer than ten. One base away lies a much larger clone, so this may be a sequencing read error. The rearrangement links TRBV9 to TRBJ2-7, with TRBD1 matching 7 bases. CDR3 length: 14 residues. Germline CDR1 SGDLS, CDR2 YYNGEE. With V trimmed by 3 bases and J by 3 bases, 6 bases remained unmatched. The CDR3 sequence is CASSGTGSYYEQYF. CDR3 coding DNA: TGTGCCAGCAGCGGGACAGGATCGTACTACGAGCAGTACTTC.

This clonotype was detected ten times or more. This chain connects TRBV30 to TRBJ1-3; D is undetermined. Germline V gives CDR1 GTSNPN, CDR2 SVGIG (reference sequence). V was pared by 3 bases and J by 4 bases, with 13 bases between. The CDR3 is 14 residues long. Written as DNA, the CDR3 is TGTGCCTGGAGGCCGGGAGGTGCCGGAAACACCATATATTTT. Protein sequence: CAWRPGGAGNTIYF.

This clonotype was seen at least ten times. The CDR3 loop reads CASSLARREGGPQHF. CDR3 coding DNA: TGCGCCAGCAGCTTGGCTCGTCGGGAGGGAGGGCCCCAGCATTTT. This chain joins TRBV5-1 and TRBJ1-5; D call uncertain. This CDR3 region has 15 residues. The ends were cut back, 0 bases at V and 9 bases at J, with 16 bases in the middle. Germline assignment: CDR1 SGHRS and CDR2 YFSETQ.

This clonotype showed up just a few times. The J gene is TRBJ2-2, the V gene TRBV6-1; D is undetermined. V lost 7 bases and J lost 5, with 11 bases in between. The CDR3 is 13 amino acids. Germline CDR1 MNHNS, CDR2 SASEGT. CDR3 sequence: CASTPSRTGELFF. The CDR3, as DNA: TGTGCCAGCACCCCGAGTCGAACCGGGGAGCTGTTTTTT.

The J gene is TRBJ2-5, the V gene TRBV28, with D hard to call. Germline V gene lookup returns CDR1 MDHEN and CDR2 SYDVKM. The CDR3 is 13 amino acids. V was clipped by 7 bases and J by 2 bases, with 11 bases between them. In DNA form, the CDR3 reads TGTGCCAGCATCCAAGGACGGCAAGAGACCCAGTACTTC. It codes for CASIQGRQETQYF.

As to this clonotype: A much larger clonotype is one base distant, so this may be a read error. The chain links TRBV27 to TRBJ1-1, with 8 nucleotides matching TRBD1. V dropped 5 bases and J dropped 1; count of bases not matched to a gene: 9. CDR1 is MNHEY and CDR2 is SMNVEV in the germline V gene (reference sequence). The CDR3 consists of 16 residues. The CDR3 here is CASSRELQGGNTEAFF. The CDR3 region has the DNA TGTGCCAGCAGTCGCGAGCTACAGGGGGGGAACACTGAAGCTTTCTTT.